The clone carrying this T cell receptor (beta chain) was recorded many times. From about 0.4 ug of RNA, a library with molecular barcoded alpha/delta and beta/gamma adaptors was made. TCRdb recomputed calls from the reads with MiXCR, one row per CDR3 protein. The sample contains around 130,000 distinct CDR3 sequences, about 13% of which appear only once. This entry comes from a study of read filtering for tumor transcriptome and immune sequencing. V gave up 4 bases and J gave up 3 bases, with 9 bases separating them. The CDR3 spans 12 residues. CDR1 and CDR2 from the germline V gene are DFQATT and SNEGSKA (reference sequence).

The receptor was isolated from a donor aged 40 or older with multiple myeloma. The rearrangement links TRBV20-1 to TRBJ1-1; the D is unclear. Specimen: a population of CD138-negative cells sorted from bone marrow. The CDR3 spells CSATGPDTEAFF. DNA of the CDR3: TGCAGTGCTACCGGGCCCGACACTGAAGCTTTCTTT.